This T cell receptor beta chain was sequenced for a study of T cell changes during pregnancy in multiple sclerosis. The protocol was immunoSEQ multiplex PCR, while the TCRdb copy is restricted to in-frame clones and leaves out a portion. The data contain around 40,000 clones, 92% of them singletons. A single count supports this clone. CDR1 is MNHNY and CDR2 is SVGAGI in the germline V gene (reference sequence). V dropped 0 bases and J dropped 0 bases, with 9 bases sitting between them. There are 16 residues in the CDR3. The rearrangement uses TRBV6-6 and TRBJ1-5; D is uncertain. The input for sequencing was CD4+ T cells from peripheral blood mononuclear cells, taken in the third trimester of pregnancy. The TCR was taken from a female donor with multiple sclerosis, enrolled in a pregnancy study. The CDR3 DNA is TGTGCCAGCAGTTACTCGACTCCTAATAGCAATCAGCCCCAGCATTTT. As protein: CASSYSTPNSNQPQHF.